The sequence of this T cell receptor (beta chain) was determined in a study of blood T cell repertoires in COVID-19. Study as a whole: Sources were T cells, B-cell-depleted T cells, or PBMCs; the material itself was cDNA or gDNA.

J gave up 3 bases and V 3 bases, and 14 bases lay outside the gene matches. The CDR3 contains 20 residues. Germline assignment: CDR1 KGHSH and CDR2 LQKENI. Original methodology: Estimation of nucleated cell counts was performed using reference gene primer amplification. The repertoire was sequenced with immunoSEQ multiplex PCR; TCRdb's copy has only in-frame clones and lacks some. D and trimming come from the DNA, and the V and J calls and clone size come from that table. The data contain approximately 15,000 clones, 80% to 90% of them singletons. Sequenced sample: peripheral blood. This receptor was identified in a man aged 45-60 years with active COVID-19. This sequence joins TRBV18 and TRBJ2-7; 16 positions agree with TRBD2. CDR3 nucleotides: TGTGCCAGCTCACCCGGGACTAGCGGGAGGGCCGTTTCCCTCCACTACGAGCAGTACTTC. Protein: CASSPGTSGRAVSLHYEQYF. Filled out from reference TRBV18 and TRBJ2-7, the complete variable domain reads NAGVMQNPRHLVRRRGQEARLRCSPMKGHSHVYWYRQLPEEGLKFMVYLQKENIIDESGMPKERFSAEFPKEGPSILRIQQVVRGDSAAYFCASSPGTSGRAVSLHYEQYFGPGTRLTVT.